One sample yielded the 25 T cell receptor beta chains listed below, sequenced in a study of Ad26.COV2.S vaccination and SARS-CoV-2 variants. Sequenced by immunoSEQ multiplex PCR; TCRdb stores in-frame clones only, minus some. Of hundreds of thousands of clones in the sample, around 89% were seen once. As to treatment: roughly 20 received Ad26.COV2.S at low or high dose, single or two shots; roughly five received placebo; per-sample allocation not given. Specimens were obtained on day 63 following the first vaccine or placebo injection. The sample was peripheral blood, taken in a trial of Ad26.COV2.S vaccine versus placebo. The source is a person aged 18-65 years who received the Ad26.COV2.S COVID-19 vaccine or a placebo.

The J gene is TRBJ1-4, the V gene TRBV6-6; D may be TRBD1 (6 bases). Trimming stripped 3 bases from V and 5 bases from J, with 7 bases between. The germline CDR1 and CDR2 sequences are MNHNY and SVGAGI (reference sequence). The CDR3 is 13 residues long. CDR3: CASSYRGNEKLFF. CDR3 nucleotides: TGTGCCAGCAGTTATAGGGGGAATGAAAAACTGTTTTTT.

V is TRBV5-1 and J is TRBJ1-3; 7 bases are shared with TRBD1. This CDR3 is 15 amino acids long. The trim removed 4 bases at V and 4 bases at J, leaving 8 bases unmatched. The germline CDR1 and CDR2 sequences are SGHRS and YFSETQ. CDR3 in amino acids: CASSPLTGEGNTIYF. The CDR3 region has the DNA TGCGCCAGCAGCCCCCTAACAGGGGAGGGAAACACCATATATTTT.

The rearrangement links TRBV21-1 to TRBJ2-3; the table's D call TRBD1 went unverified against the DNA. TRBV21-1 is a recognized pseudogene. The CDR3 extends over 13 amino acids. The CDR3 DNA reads TGTGCCAACCCGGACAGGGTAGAAGATACGCAGTATTTT. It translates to CANPDRVEDTQYF.

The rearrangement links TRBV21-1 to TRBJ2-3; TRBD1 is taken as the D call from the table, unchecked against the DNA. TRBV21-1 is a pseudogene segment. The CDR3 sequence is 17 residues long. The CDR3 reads CASSKALRAGGPDTQYF. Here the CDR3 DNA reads TGTGCCAGCAGCAAAGCGCTTCGGGCAGGGGGCCCAGATACGCAGTATTTT.

CDR3 bases: TGTGCCAGCAGTGAAGAAGACAATCAGCCCCAGCATTTT. Its protein is CASSEEDNQPQHF. The chain is built from TRBV6-1 and TRBJ1-5; D unresolved. This CDR3 has 13 residues. Germline loops: CDR1 MNHNS, CDR2 SASEGT. Trimming took 1 base from V and 3 from J, leaving 4 bases between them.

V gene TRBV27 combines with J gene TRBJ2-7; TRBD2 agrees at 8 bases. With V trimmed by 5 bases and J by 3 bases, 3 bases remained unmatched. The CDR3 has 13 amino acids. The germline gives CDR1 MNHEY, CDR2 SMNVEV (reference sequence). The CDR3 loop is CASSVTSGYEQYF. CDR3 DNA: TGTGCCAGCAGTGTAACTAGCGGCTACGAGCAGTACTTC.

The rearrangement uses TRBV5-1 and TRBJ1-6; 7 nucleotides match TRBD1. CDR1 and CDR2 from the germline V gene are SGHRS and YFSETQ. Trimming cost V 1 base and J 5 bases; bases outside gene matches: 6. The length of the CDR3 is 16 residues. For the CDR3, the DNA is TGCGCCAGCAGCTTGCAGCAGGGGGGACATAATTCACCCCTCCACTTT. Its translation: CASSLQQGGHNSPLHF.

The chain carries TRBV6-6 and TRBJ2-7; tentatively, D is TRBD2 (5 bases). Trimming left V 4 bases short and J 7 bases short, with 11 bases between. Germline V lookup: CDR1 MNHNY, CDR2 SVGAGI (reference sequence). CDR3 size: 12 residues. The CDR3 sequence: CASSSRRREQYF. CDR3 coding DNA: TGTGCCAGCAGTTCTCGACGGAGGGAGCAGTACTTC.

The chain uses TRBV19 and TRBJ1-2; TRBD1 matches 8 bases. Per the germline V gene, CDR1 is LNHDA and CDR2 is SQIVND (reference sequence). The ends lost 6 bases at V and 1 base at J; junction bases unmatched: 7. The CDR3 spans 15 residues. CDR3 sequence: CASSSGTGLNYGYTF. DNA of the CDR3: TGTGCCAGTAGCTCCGGGACAGGACTTAACTATGGCTACACCTTC.

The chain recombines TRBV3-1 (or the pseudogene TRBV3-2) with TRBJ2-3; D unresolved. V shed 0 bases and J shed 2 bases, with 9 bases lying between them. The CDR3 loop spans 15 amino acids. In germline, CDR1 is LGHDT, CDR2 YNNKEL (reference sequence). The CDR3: CASSQDLRVTDTQYF. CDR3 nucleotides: TGTGCCAGCAGCCAAGATCTCCGGGTCACAGATACGCAGTATTTT.

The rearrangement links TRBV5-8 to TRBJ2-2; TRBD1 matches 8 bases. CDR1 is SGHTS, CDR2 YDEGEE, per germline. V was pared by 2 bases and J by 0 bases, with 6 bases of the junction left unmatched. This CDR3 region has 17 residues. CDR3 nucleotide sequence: TGTGCCAGCAGCTTATATTCGGGACAGGCGAACACCGGGGAGCTGTTTTTT. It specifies CASSLYSGQANTGELFF.

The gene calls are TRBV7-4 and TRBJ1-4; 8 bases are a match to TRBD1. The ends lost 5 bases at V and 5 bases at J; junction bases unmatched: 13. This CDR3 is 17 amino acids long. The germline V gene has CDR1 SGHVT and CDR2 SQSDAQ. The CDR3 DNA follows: TGTGCCAGCAGCCGCCATCGACAGGGGAGTCCCAATGAAAAACTGTTTTTT. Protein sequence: CASSRHRQGSPNEKLFF.

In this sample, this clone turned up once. The DNA of the CDR3 is TGCGCCAGCAGCCAAGATAGATGGCAGGGGGCAAGTCAGCCCCAGCATTTT. Translated: CASSQDRWQGASQPQHF. This chain joins TRBV4-3 and TRBJ1-5; 8 bases agree with TRBD1. The germline V gene has CDR1 LGHNA and CDR2 YSLEER. V trimming: 0 bases; J trimming: 6 bases; junction bases outside the gene matches: 10. The CDR3 consists of 17 residues.

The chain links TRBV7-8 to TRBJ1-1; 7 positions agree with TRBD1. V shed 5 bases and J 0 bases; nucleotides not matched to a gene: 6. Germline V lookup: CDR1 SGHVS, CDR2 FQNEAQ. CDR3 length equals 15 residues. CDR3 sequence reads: CASSPRGTVNTEAFF. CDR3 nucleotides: TGTGCCAGCAGCCCTAGGGGGACAGTGAACACTGAAGCTTTCTTT.

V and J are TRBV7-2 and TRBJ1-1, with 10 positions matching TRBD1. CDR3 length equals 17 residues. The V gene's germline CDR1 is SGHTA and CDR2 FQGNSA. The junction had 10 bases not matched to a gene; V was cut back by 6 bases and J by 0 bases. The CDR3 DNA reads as TGTGCCAGCAGGTCCGGAGGACAGGGGGACATGAACACTGAAGCTTTCTTT. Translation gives CASRSGGQGDMNTEAFF.

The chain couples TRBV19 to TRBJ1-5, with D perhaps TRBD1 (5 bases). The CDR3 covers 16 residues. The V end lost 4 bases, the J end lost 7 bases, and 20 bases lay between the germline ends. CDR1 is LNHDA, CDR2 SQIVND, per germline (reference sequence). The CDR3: CASSSHRQRGVQPQHF. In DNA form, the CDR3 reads TGTGCCAGTAGTAGCCACCGACAAAGGGGTGTACAGCCCCAGCATTTT. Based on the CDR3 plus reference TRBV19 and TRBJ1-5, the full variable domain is DGGITQSPKYLFRKEGQNVTLSCEQNLNHDAMYWYRQDPGQGLRLIYYSQIVNDFQKGDIAEGYSVSREKKESFPLTVTSAQKNPTAFYLCASSSHRQRGVQPQHFGDGTRLSIL.

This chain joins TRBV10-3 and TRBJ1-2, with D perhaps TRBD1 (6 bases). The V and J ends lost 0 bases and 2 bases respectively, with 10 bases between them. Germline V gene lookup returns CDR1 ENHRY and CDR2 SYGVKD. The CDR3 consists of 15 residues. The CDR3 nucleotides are TGTGCCATCAGTGAGTCGTCAGGGGAGAACTATGGCTACACCTTC. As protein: CAISESSGENYGYTF.

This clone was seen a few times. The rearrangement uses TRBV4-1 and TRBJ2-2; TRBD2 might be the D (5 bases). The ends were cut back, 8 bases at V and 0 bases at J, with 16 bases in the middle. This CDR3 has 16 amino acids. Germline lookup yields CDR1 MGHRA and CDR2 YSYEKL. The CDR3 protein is CASSPEGSSNTGELFF. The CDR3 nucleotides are TGCGCCAGCTCCCCCGAGGGCAGTTCGAACACCGGGGAGCTGTTTTTT.

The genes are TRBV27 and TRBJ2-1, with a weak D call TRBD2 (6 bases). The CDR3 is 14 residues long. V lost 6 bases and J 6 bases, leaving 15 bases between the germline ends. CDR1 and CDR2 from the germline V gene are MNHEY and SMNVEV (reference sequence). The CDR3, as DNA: TGTGCCAGCAGCCGCCGGTATAGCGGCAATGAGCAGTTCTTC. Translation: CASSRRYSGNEQFF.

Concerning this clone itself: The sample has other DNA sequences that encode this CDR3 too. The CDR3, as DNA: TGTGCCAGCAGCCTGACAGTGAACACTGAAGCTTTCTTT. Protein product: CASSLTVNTEAFF. The V and J genes are TRBV27 and TRBJ1-1, with D perhaps matching TRBD1 (5 bases). The CDR3 contains 13 residues. Germline V gives CDR1 MNHEY, CDR2 SMNVEV (reference sequence). V lost 6 bases and J lost 0, with 8 bases in between.

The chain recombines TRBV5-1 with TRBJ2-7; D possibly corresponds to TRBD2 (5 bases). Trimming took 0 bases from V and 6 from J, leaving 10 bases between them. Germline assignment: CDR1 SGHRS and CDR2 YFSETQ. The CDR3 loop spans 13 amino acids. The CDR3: CASSLETRGEQYF. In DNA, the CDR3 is TGCGCCAGCAGCTTGGAAACTCGGGGCGAGCAGTACTTC.

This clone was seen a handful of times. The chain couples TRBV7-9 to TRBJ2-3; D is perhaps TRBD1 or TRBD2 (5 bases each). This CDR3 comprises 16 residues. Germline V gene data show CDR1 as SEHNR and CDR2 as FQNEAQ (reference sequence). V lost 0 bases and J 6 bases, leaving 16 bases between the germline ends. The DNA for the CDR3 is TGTGCCAGCAGCTTAGCTCGCTTGGGGGATGGGGATACGCAGTATTTT. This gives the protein CASSLARLGDGDTQYF.

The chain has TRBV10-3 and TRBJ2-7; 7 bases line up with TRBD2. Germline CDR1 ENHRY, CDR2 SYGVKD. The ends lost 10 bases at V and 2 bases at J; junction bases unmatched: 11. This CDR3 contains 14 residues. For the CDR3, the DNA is TGTGCCAGCACTCCGGGACTACCGCCCTACGAGCAGTACTTC. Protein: CASTPGLPPYEQYF.

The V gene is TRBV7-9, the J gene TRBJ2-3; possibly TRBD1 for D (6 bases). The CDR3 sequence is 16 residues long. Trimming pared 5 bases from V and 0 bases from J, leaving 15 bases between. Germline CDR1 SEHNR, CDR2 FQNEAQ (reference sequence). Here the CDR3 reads CASSPATGLSTDTQYF. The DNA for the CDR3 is TGTGCCAGCAGCCCGGCGACAGGCCTTAGCACAGATACGCAGTATTTT.

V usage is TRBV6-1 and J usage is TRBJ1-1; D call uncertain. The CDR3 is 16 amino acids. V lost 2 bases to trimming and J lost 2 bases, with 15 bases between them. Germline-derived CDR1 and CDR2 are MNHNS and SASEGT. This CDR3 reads CASSERIGRANTEAFF. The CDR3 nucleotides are TGTGCCAGCAGTGAAAGGATCGGGAGGGCCAACACTGAAGCTTTCTTT.